This T cell receptor (beta chain) was sequenced during a study of control samples from healthy donors and cancer patients. The CDR3 is 14 amino acids. V gave up 0 bases and J gave up 1 base, with 7 bases separating them. The germline V gene encodes CDR1 SGHRS and CDR2 YFSETQ. TCRdb's table, derived via immunoSEQ multiplex PCR, lists solely in-frame clones and lacks some. The sample yields 150,000 to 200,000 clones, nearly 90% seen once. The genes are TRBV5-1 and TRBJ1-2; D remains ambiguous. This clonotype was obtained from a woman aged 45 to 65 in good health. The source material was blood. CDR3 loop: CASSLDVGNYGYTF. DNA of the CDR3: TGCGCCAGCAGCTTGGATGTGGGTAACTATGGCTACACCTTC.